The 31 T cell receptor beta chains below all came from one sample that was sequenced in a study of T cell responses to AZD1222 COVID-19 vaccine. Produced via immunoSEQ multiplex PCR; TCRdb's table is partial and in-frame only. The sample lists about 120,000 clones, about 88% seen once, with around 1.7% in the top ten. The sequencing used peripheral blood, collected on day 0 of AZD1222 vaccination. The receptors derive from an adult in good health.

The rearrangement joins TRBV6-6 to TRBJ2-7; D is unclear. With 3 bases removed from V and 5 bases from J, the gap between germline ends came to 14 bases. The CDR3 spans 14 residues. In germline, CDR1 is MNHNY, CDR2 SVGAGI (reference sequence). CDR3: CASSYVSATHEQYF. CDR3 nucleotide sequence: TGTGCCAGCAGTTATGTATCCGCTACCCACGAGCAGTACTTC.

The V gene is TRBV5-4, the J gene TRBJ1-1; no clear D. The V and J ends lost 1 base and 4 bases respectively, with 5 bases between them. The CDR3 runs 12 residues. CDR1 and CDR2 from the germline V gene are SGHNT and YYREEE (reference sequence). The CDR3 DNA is TGTGCCAGCAGCTTGCAAAGCACTGAAGCTTTCTTT. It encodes CASSLQSTEAFF.

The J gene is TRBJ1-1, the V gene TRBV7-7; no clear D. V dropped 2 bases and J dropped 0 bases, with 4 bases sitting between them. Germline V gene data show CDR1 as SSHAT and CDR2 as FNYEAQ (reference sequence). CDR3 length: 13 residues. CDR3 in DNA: TGTGCCAGCAGCTTAATATTGAACACTGAAGCTTTCTTT. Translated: CASSLILNTEAFF.

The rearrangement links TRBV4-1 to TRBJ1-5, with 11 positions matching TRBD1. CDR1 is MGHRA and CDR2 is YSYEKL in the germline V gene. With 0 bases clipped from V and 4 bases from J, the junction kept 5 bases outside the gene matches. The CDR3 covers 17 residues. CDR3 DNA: TGCGCCAGCAGCCAAGATCCGGGGACAGGGGGGAATCAGCCCCAGCATTTT. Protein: CASSQDPGTGGNQPQHF.

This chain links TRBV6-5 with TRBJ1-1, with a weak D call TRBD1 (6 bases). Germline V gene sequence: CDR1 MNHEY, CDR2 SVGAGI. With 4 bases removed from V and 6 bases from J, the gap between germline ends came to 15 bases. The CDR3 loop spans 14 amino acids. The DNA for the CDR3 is TGTGCCAGCAGTTCTCTGACAGGAGGCTCTGAAGCTTTCTTT. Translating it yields CASSSLTGGSEAFF.

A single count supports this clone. CDR3 nucleotide sequence: TGTGCCACCCCTTGGGCTCCTCGCAATGAGCAGTTCTTC. This encodes CATPWAPRNEQFF. J is TRBJ2-1 and V is TRBV2; D remains ambiguous. Germline V CDR1 and CDR2: SNHLY, FYNNEI. The CDR3 has 13 amino acids. V gave up 10 bases and J gave up 6 bases, with 16 bases separating them.

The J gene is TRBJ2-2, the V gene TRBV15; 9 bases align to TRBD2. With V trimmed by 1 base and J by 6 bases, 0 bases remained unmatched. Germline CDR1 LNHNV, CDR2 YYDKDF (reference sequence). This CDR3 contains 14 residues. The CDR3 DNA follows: TGTGCCACCAGCAGAGTAGCGGGGGCCGGGGAGCTGTTTTTT. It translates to CATSRVAGAGELFF.

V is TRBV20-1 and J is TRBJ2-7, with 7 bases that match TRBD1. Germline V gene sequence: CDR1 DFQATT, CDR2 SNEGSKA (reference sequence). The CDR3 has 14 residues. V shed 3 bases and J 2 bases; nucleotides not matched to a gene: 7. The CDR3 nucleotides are TGCAGTGCTAGTTACCCTGACAGGGCCTACGAGCAGTACTTC. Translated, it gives CSASYPDRAYEQYF.

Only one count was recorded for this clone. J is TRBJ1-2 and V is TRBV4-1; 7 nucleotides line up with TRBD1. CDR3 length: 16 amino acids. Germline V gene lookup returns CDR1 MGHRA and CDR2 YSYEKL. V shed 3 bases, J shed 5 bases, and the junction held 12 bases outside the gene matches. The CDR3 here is CASSQMISGQLYGYTF. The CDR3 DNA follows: TGCGCCAGCAGCCAGATGATATCGGGACAGCTATATGGCTACACCTTC.

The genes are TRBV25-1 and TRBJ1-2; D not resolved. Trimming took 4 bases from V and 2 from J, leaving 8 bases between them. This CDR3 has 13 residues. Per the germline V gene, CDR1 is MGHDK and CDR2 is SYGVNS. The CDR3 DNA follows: TGTGCCAGCAGTGTGGCAGGAAACTATGGCTACACCTTC. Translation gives CASSVAGNYGYTF.

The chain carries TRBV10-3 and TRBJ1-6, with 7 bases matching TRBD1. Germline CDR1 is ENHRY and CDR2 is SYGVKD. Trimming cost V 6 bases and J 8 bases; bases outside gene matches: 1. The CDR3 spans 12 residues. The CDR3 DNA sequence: TGTGCCATCAGAACAGGGGATTCACCCCTCCACTTT. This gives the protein CAIRTGDSPLHF.

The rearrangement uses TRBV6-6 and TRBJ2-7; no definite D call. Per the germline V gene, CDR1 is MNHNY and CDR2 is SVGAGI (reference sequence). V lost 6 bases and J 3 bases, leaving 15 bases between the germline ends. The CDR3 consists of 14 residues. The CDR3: CASRPPGHFYEQYF. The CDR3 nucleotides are TGTGCCAGCAGGCCACCGGGTCATTTCTACGAGCAGTACTTC.

CDR3 nucleotides: TGCGCCAGCAGCCAAGTGCCTAGCGGGGGAAGCACAGATACGCAGTATTTT. Translating it yields CASSQVPSGGSTDTQYF. The J gene is TRBJ2-3, the V gene TRBV4-1, with TRBD2 matching over 10 bases. This CDR3 region has 17 residues. Losses at the gene ends were 1 base for V and 0 bases for J; bases not matched to a gene: 4. Germline assignment: CDR1 MGHRA and CDR2 YSYEKL.

Here the CDR3 reads CADGGLTDTQYF. For the CDR3, the DNA is TGTGCCGACGGGGGCCTCACAGATACGCAGTATTTT. The chain links TRBV5-4 to TRBJ2-3; tentatively, D is TRBD1 or TRBD2 (6 bases each). With 10 bases removed from V and 2 bases from J, the gap between germline ends came to 11 bases. The CDR3 runs to 12 residues. Germline V gene sequence: CDR1 SGHNT, CDR2 YYREEE (reference sequence).

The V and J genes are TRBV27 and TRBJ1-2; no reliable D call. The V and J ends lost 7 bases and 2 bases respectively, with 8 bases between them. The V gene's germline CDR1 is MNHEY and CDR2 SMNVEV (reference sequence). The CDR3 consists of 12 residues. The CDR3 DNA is TGTGCCAGCAAAAACAGCAACTATGGCTACACCTTC. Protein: CASKNSNYGYTF.

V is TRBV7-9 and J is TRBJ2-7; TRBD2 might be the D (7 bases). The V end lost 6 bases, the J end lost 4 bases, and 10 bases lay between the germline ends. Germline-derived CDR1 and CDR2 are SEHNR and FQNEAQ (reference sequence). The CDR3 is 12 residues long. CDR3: CASSRGAYEQYF. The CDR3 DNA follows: TGTGCCAGCAGTCGGGGGGCTTACGAGCAGTACTTC.

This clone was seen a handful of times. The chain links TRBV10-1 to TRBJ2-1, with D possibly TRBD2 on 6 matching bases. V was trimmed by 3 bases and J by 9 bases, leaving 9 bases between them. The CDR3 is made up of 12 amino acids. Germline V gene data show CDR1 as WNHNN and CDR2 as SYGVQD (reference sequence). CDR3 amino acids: CASSDAGREQFF. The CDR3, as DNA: TGCGCCAGCAGTGACGCGGGACGTGAGCAGTTCTTC.

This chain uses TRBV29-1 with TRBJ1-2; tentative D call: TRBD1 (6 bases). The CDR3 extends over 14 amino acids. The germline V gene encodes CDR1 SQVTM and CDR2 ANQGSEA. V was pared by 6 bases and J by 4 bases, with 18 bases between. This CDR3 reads CSVDEGGAAYGYTF. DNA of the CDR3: TGCAGCGTAGACGAGGGGGGAGCTGCCTATGGCTACACCTTC.

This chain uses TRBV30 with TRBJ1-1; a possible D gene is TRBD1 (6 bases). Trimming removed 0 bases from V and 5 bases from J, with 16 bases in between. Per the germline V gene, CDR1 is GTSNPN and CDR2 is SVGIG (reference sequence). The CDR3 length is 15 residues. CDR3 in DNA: TGTGCCTGGAGTGTACTTGGGGGGCATGGGACTGAAGCTTTCTTT. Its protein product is CAWSVLGGHGTEAFF.

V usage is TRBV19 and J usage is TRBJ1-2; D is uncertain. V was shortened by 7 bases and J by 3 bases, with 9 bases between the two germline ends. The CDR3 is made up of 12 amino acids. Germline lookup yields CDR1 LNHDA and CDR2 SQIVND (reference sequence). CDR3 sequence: CASTPGYYGYTF. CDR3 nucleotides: TGTGCCAGTACCCCCGGTTACTATGGCTACACCTTC.

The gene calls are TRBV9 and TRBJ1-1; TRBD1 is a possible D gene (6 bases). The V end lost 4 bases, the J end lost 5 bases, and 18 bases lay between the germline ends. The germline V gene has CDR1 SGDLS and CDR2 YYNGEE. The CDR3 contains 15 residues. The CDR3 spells CASSLEKGGETEAFF. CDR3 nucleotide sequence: TGTGCCAGCAGCCTAGAGAAGGGGGGTGAAACTGAAGCTTTCTTT.

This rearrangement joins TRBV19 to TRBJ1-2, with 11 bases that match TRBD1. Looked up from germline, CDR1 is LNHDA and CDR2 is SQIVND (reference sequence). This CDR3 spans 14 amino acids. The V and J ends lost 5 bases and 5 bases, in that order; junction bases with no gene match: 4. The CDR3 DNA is TGTGCCAGTAGTGTCGGGACAGGGGGTTATGGCTACACCTTC. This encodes CASSVGTGGYGYTF. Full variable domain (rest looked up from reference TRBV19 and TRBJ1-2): DGGITQSPKYLFRKEGQNVTLSCEQNLNHDAMYWYRQDPGQGLRLIYYSQIVNDFQKGDIAEGYSVSREKKESFPLTVTSAQKNPTAFYLCASSVGTGGYGYTFGSGTRLTVV.

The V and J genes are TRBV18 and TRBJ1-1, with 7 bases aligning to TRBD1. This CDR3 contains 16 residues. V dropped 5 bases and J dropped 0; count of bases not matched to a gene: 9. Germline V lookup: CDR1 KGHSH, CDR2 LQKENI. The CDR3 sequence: CASSRDSPKVNTEAFF. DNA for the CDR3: TGTGCCAGCTCAAGGGACAGCCCTAAGGTGAACACTGAAGCTTTCTTT.

The chain's CDR3 is CASRLAGEKLAKNIQYF. CDR3 coding DNA: TGCGCCAGCAGACTAGCGGGGGAAAAATTAGCCAAAAACATTCAGTACTTC. The V and J genes are TRBV5-1 and TRBJ2-4; 11 nucleotides agree with TRBD2. The CDR3 loop spans 17 amino acids. V lost 5 bases to trimming and J lost 0 bases; unmatched junction nucleotides: 7. Germline-derived CDR1 and CDR2 are SGHRS and YFSETQ.

As DNA, the CDR3 is TGTGCCAGTACCGGGACAGGGTTCCTGAATCAGCCCCAGCATTTT. It translates to CASTGTGFLNQPQHF. The chain recombines TRBV6-5 with TRBJ1-5; 9 positions match TRBD1. The germline CDR1 and CDR2 sequences are MNHEY and SVGAGI. The CDR3 has 15 residues. The J segment lost 4 bases and the V segment lost 9 bases, leaving 10 bases of the junction unmatched.

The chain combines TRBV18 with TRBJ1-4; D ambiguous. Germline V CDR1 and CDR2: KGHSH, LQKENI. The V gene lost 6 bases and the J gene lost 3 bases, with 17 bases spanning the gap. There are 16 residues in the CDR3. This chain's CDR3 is CASSLQLPEANEKLFF. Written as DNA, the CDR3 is TGTGCCAGCTCTCTACAACTTCCAGAAGCTAATGAAAAACTGTTTTTT.

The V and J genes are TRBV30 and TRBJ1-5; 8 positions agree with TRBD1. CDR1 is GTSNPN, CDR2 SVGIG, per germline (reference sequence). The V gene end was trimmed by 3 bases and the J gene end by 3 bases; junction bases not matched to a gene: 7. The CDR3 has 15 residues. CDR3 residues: CAWSIGQGLNQPQHF. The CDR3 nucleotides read TGTGCCTGGAGCATTGGACAGGGCCTCAATCAGCCCCAGCATTTT.

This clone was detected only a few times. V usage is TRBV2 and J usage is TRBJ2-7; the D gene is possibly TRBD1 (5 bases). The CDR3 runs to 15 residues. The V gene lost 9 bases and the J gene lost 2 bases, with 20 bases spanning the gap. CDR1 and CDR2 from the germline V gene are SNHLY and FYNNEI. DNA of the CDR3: TGTGCCAGTAGGGCGTGGGCAGGGCTCACCTACGAGCAGTACTTC. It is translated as CASRAWAGLTYEQYF. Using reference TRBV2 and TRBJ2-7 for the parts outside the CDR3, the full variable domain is EPEVTQTPSHQVTQMGQEVILRCVPISNHLYFYWYRQILGQKVEFLVSFYNNEISEKSEIFDDQFSVERPDGSNFTLKIRSTKLEDSAMYFCASRAWAGLTYEQYFGPGTRLTVT.

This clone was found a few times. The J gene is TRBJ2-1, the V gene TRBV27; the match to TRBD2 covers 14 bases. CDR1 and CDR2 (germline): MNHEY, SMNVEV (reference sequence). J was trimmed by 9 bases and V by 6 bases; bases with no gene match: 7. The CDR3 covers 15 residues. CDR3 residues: CASSPTSGRAGEQFF. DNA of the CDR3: TGTGCCAGCAGCCCGACTAGCGGGAGGGCCGGTGAGCAGTTCTTC.

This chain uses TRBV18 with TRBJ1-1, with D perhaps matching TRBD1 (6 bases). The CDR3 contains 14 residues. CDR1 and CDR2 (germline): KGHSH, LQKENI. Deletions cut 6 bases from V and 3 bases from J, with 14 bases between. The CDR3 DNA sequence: TGTGCCAGCTCTCTCGGGACACTTGACACTGAAGCTTTCTTT. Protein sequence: CASSLGTLDTEAFF.

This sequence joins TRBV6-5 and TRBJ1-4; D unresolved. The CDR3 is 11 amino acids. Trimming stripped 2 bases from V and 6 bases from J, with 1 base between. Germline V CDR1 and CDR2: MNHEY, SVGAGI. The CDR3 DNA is TGTGCCAGCAGTTACGATGAAAAACTGTTTTTT. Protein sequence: CASSYDEKLFF.